What follows are 10 T cell receptor beta chains derived from one specimen sequenced in a study of CD8+ T cells in alopecia areata. Extraction of RNA preceded its reverse transcription into cDNA, which served as the sequencing template. Some clones are missing from TCRdb's copy, which holds only in-frame ones; the method was immunoSEQ multiplex PCR. The sample has over 95,000 clones, 41% seen once. The sequenced material came from CD4+ T cells sorted from blood. These receptors came from a human donor with alopecia areata.

The chain employs TRBV7-9 and TRBJ1-1; 9 positions match TRBD1. After removal of 11 bases from V and 0 bases from J, the junction contained 10 bases not matched to a gene. From germline, CDR1 is SEHNR and CDR2 FQNEAQ (reference sequence). The CDR3 loop spans 15 amino acids. In nucleotides, the CDR3 is TGTGCCGGGGGGACAGGGAAGATAATGAACACTGAAGCTTTCTTT. It codes for CAGGTGKIMNTEAFF.

The CDR3 region is CAWSDRGIFNQPQHF. CDR3 in DNA: TGTGCCTGGAGCGACAGGGGGATTTTCAATCAGCCCCAGCATTTT. This chain joins TRBV30 and TRBJ1-5; 9 bases agree with TRBD1. The length of the CDR3 is 15 residues. V lost 3 bases and J lost 3; bases outside the gene matches: 6. Germline V gene lookup returns CDR1 GTSNPN and CDR2 SVGIG (reference sequence). The whole variable domain, remainder taken from reference TRBV30 and TRBJ1-5, is SQTIHQWPATLVQPVGSPLSLECTVEGTSNPNLYWYRQAAGRGLQLLFYSVGIGQISSEVPQNLSASRPQDRQFILSSKKLLLSDSGFYLCAWSDRGIFNQPQHFGDGTRLSIL.

The J gene is TRBJ2-7, the V gene TRBV6-1, with D hard to call. The germline CDR1 and CDR2 sequences are MNHNS and SASEGT. The CDR3 spans 15 residues. The V and J ends lost 0 bases and 2 bases respectively, with 11 bases between them. The CDR3 protein is CASSEAMRSAYEQYF. The DNA for the CDR3 is TGTGCCAGCAGTGAAGCTATGCGGAGTGCCTACGAGCAGTACTTC.

This clone has more than one count but fewer than ten. This CDR3 is also generated by other DNA sequences in the sample. This sequence joins TRBV29-1 and TRBJ1-3, with unresolved D. V lost 4 bases to trimming and J lost 1 base, with 5 bases between them. From germline, CDR1 is SQVTM and CDR2 ANQGSEA. The CDR3 length is 12 residues. CDR3 nucleotide sequence: TGCAGCGTTGGGTATTCTGGAAACACCATATATTTT. Residues: CSVGYSGNTIYF.

The genes are TRBV5-6 and TRBJ2-3, with 10 bases matching TRBD2. J lost 4 bases, V lost 5 bases, and 7 bases had no gene match. CDR3 size: 15 residues. The germline V gene encodes CDR1 SGHDT and CDR2 YYEEEE. As DNA, the CDR3 is TGTGCCAGCAGGAAGCGGGGGGGCCGGGCAGATACGCAGTATTTT. Its translation is CASRKRGGRADTQYF.

V usage is TRBV5-1 and J usage is TRBJ2-7, with 7 bases matching TRBD1. V lost 4 bases and J lost 0; bases outside the gene matches: 4. In germline, CDR1 is SGHRS, CDR2 YFSETQ. This CDR3 has 14 residues. CDR3 protein: CASSIGDSSYEQYF. The CDR3 DNA reads as TGCGCCAGCAGCATAGGGGACAGCTCCTACGAGCAGTACTTC.

The sample holds a few counts of this clone. As DNA, the CDR3 is TGTGCCAGCAGTTACCCGCAGGCCGAGCAGTACTTC. Translated: CASSYPQAEQYF. The chain is built from TRBV6-6 and TRBJ2-7; unclear D gene. CDR1 MNHNY and CDR2 SVGAGI come from the germline V gene (reference sequence). There are 12 residues in the CDR3. V lost 2 bases and J 6 bases, leaving 8 bases between the germline ends.

The rearrangement uses TRBV29-1 and TRBJ1-2; 11 bases agree with TRBD1. Germline CDR1 SQVTM, CDR2 ANQGSEA. The CDR3 is made up of 14 amino acids. V shed 3 bases, J shed 10 bases, and the junction held 10 bases outside the gene matches. CDR3 bases: TGCAGCGTTGAGGCCCCGAGGACAGGGGGCGACTACACCTTC. Its translation: CSVEAPRTGGDYTF.

The V gene is TRBV30, the J gene TRBJ1-5; no definite D call. The CDR3 runs 13 residues. Trimming cost V 1 base and J 4 bases, with 8 bases left between them. CDR1 GTSNPN and CDR2 SVGIG come from the germline V gene (reference sequence). The DNA for the CDR3 is TGTGCCTGGAGTGGAAGGGAAAATCAGCCCCAGCATTTT. The encoded protein is CAWSGRENQPQHF.

The chain joins TRBV29-1 to TRBJ1-4; D possibly corresponds to TRBD1 (5 bases). The CDR3 is 12 residues long. V lost 7 bases to trimming and J lost 7 bases, with 13 bases between them. Germline values: CDR1 SQVTM, CDR2 ANQGSEA. The CDR3 DNA is TGCAGCGCCAGGGTTTCAGGTGAAAAACTGTTTTTT. It yields the protein CSARVSGEKLFF.